This T cell receptor beta chain was recorded in a study of vaccination effects on CD4 cells after COVID-19. The overall study: Vaccination of participants consisted of two doses of either the BNT162b2 or mRNA-1273 vaccine. Overall study findings and caveats: Only 1 of 255 vaccine-induced clones from healthy vaccinees cross-reacted with common cold coronaviruses.

The V end was cut by 1 base, the J end by 0 bases, with 10 bases between. There are 17 residues in the CDR3. The germline V gene has CDR1 LNHNV and CDR2 YYDKDF (reference sequence). TCRdb's table, derived via immunoSEQ multiplex PCR, lists solely in-frame clones and lacks some. This sample carries about 27,000 clones, approximately 70% of them seen once, and the ten largest clones take approximately 23%. As concerns this clone: As yet, its antigen is unknown.

Viral peptide pools were used in the ViraFEST assay to expand antigen-specific CD4+ T cells, and sequencing came afterward. It was after approximately 11 days of culture that CD4+ T cells were isolated. All vaccine recipients tested negative for nucleocapsid antibodies and had never contracted SARS-CoV-2 infection. After 2 million or so PBMC were placed in each well, they were cultured with approximately 10 IU/ml IL-2 and approximately 9.4 ug/ml peptides. Days 3 and 7 saw half the medium replaced with IL-2 medium. This TCR derives from a human donor who received a COVID-19 vaccine. Sample: CD4+ T cells from PBMCs cultured with HCoV-NL63 spike peptides, taken before COVID-19 vaccination. The chain couples TRBV15 to TRBJ2-6; D is uncertain. The CDR3 DNA follows: TGTGCCACCAGCAGAGCCCGTGCGTCCTCTGGGGCCAACGTCCTGACTTTC. Translated, it gives CATSRARASSGANVLTF.